This T cell receptor beta chain was observed in a study of blood T cell repertoires in COVID-19. Trimming removed 9 bases from V and 6 bases from J, with 15 bases in between. Germline CDR1 is SNHLY and CDR2 is FYNNEI. This CDR3 has 13 amino acids. In the study's own analysis: Nucleated cell counts were estimated from reference gene primer amplification. Some clones are missing from TCRdb's copy, which holds only in-frame ones; the method was immunoSEQ multiplex PCR. V, J and clone size are taken as reported in that table, and D and trimming were inferred from the DNA itself. The sample records fewer than 200,000 clones, approximately 79% being singletons.

The clonotype originates from a woman older than 75 with acute or convalescent COVID-19. The chain joins TRBV2 to TRBJ1-5, with D possibly being TRBD1 (5 bases). Material: peripheral blood. CDR3 sequence reads: CASGGEEGQPQHF. The CDR3 nucleotides are TGTGCCAGTGGGGGAGAGGAGGGTCAGCCCCAGCATTTT.